This T cell receptor (beta chain) came from a study of regulatory T cells in long-lasting Graves disease. The time point is: persistent/refractory GD, antithyroid drugs over 5 years with positive TRAb. Preparation of the TCR library used RNA extracted from PBMCs. Trimming removed 2 bases at V and 8 bases at J, with 12 bases between. The length of the CDR3 is 13 residues. In germline, CDR1 is MDHEN, CDR2 SYDVKM. General study points: Between persistent patients, a few thousand public clonotypes were shared, exceeding the 900 to 1,000 shared between new patients. There was favoring of TRBV28, TRBJ1-2 and TRBJ2-5 in persistent disease. Thyroid tissue went unstudied; only peripheral blood was examined.

CDR3-region Arm-PCR and iRepertoire HTBI primers produced the TCR beta libraries. TCRdb independently ran MiXCR on the multiplex PCR reads; one entry per CDR3 protein. The table lists 700,000 or so distinct CDR3 sequences, approximately 29% of them singletons, with about two fifths in the top ten. The sample holds many counts of this clonotype. What it binds is not known. The clonotype comes from a female donor with Graves disease. The chain recombines TRBV28 with TRBJ1-2; D is ambiguous. The source was peripheral blood mononuclear cells (PBMCs), collected when the disease was refractory, from a patient treated with antithyroid drugs. CDR3 loop: CASSLGLPGGYTF. The DNA for the CDR3 is TGTGCCAGCAGTTTAGGGCTTCCCGGCGGCTACACCTTC.